These 14 T cell receptor beta chains came from one sample sequenced in a study of T cell repertoires in cytomegalovirus infection. These receptors' targets are unknown. MiXCR was run by TCRdb on the reads, yielding one entry per CDR3 protein. The table records hundreds of thousands of distinct CDR3 sequences, less than 35% of them present only once. The sample was cultured CD8+ T cells from PBMCs, taken from culture after CMV antigen stimulation. The receptors shown here come from a human donor in good health (CMV status not recorded). Some clones in this sample may be carry-over from other donors' samples.

This clonotype occurred many times. The J gene is TRBJ1-2, the V gene TRBV7-2; D not resolved. The CDR3 has 12 residues. Germline loops: CDR1 SGHTA, CDR2 FQGNSA. With 1 base removed from V and 6 bases from J, the gap between germline ends came to 6 bases. Here the CDR3 reads CASSLGADGYTF. The CDR3 DNA follows: TGTGCCAGCAGCTTAGGGGCGGATGGCTACACCTTC.

The chain links TRBV4-1 to TRBJ1-4; tentative D call: TRBD1 (6 bases). The CDR3 loop spans 12 amino acids. Germline V gene data show CDR1 as MGHRA and CDR2 as YSYEKL. Trimming stripped 2 bases from V and 11 bases from J, with 9 bases between. DNA for the CDR3: TGCGCCAGCAGCCAACAGGGGCGGAAACTGTTTTTT. Protein: CASSQQGRKLFF.

In the case of this clonotype: Relative to the germline gene, one junction end is altered; a read error may explain this. The J gene is TRBJ2-6, the V gene TRBV7-6; D not certain. The CDR3 contains 14 residues. Germline CDR1 SGHVS, CDR2 FNYEAQ. The chain's CDR3 is CVSSLSSGANVLTF. The CDR3 bases are TGTGTCAGCAGCTTAAGCTCTGGGGCCAACGTCCTGACTTTC.

The genes are TRBV2 and TRBJ1-5; 10 nucleotides line up with TRBD1. The CDR3 runs 14 residues. CDR1 is SNHLY, CDR2 FYNNEI, per germline. Trimming at V came to 7 bases and at J to 5 bases, leaving 5 bases not matched to a gene. For the CDR3, the DNA is TGTGCCAGCATAGGGGACAGGGGCTATCAGCCCCAGCATTTT. This sequence encodes CASIGDRGYQPQHF.

This clonotype has only a few counts. The chain carries TRBV19 and TRBJ1-6; D unresolved. This CDR3 comprises 17 residues. Deletions cut 2 bases from V and 6 bases from J, with 17 bases between. Germline V lookup: CDR1 LNHDA, CDR2 SQIVND (reference sequence). Written as DNA, the CDR3 is TGTGCCAGTAGTATATTTTCCTTCCAAGGGAGTAATTCACCCCTCCACTTT. This encodes CASSIFSFQGSNSPLHF.

CDR3 protein: CASSQSSGTGDQPQHF. The CDR3 DNA is TGCGCCAGCAGCCAATCATCCGGGACAGGGGATCAGCCCCAGCATTTT. The chain combines TRBV4-1 with TRBJ1-5, with 10 bases that match TRBD1. The CDR3 is made up of 16 amino acids. With 2 bases clipped from V and 5 bases from J, the junction kept 6 bases outside the gene matches. CDR1 and CDR2 (germline): MGHRA, YSYEKL.

This clonotype was counted between two and nine times. The V call is TRBV4-1, the J call TRBJ2-5; maybe TRBD2 (5 bases). CDR1 is MGHRA, CDR2 YSYEKL, per germline. CDR3 size: 15 residues. Deletions cut 1 base from V and 2 bases from J, with 11 bases between. The CDR3 is CASSQGPRDQETQYF. The CDR3 coding sequence is TGCGCCAGCAGCCAAGGGCCCCGGGATCAAGAGACCCAGTACTTC.

This clonotype was counted ten times or more. This chain links TRBV6-1 with TRBJ2-1; 9 nucleotides agree with TRBD1. CDR1 MNHNS and CDR2 SASEGT come from the germline V gene. This CDR3 has 14 amino acids. V was pared by 5 bases and J by 7 bases, with 6 bases of the junction left unmatched. CDR3 nucleotides: TGTGCCAGCAGTCTCGGACAGGGGCCGAATGAGCAGTTCTTC. This encodes CASSLGQGPNEQFF.

The V and J genes are TRBV19 and TRBJ2-1; TRBD2 matches 15 bases. The germline V gene has CDR1 LNHDA and CDR2 SQIVND (reference sequence). V trimming: 7 bases; J trimming: 5 bases; junction bases outside the gene matches: 3. The CDR3 consists of 15 residues. CDR3 DNA sequence: TGTGCCAGTAAACGGACTAGCGGGGGGGACAATGAGCAGTTCTTC. It encodes CASKRTSGGDNEQFF.

The gene calls are TRBV12-3 or TRBV12-4 and TRBJ2-1, with 10 bases lining up with TRBD2. CDR3 length: 14 residues. V trimming: 7 bases; J trimming: 8 bases; junction bases outside the gene matches: 8. The CDR3 sequence: CASTSGGASDEQFF. The CDR3 DNA reads as TGTGCCAGCACAAGCGGGGGGGCAAGCGATGAGCAGTTCTTC.

The chain recombines TRBV4-1 with TRBJ1-6; tentatively, D is TRBD1 (5 bases). This CDR3 has 14 amino acids. From germline, CDR1 is MGHRA and CDR2 YSYEKL. Trimming left V 3 bases short and J 6 bases short, with 9 bases between. The CDR3 DNA sequence: TGCGCCAGCAGCCAGGGGCGATCTAATTCACCCCTCCACTTT. Amino acids: CASSQGRSNSPLHF.

The chain carries TRBV7-6 and TRBJ1-1; D may be TRBD1 (5 bases). The CDR3 loop spans 13 amino acids. Germline CDR1 SGHVS, CDR2 FNYEAQ. The germline V and J ends were trimmed by 5 bases and 8 bases, with 15 bases remaining between them. The CDR3 nucleotides are TGTGCCAGCAGCGCGGGGGAGGGAGGAGAAGCTTTCTTT. It specifies CASSAGEGGEAFF.

The chain carries TRBV10-3 and TRBJ1-1; D possibly corresponds to TRBD1 (6 bases). Germline lookup yields CDR1 ENHRY and CDR2 SYGVKD. This CDR3 is built from 14 residues. V was trimmed by 2 bases and J by 3 bases, leaving 10 bases between them. CDR3 bases: TGTGCCATCAGTGAGCGCAAGGGGGACACTGAAGCTTTCTTT. It encodes CAISERKGDTEAFF.

The chain uses TRBV25-1 and TRBJ2-1; D might be TRBD2 (5 bases). Germline V CDR1 and CDR2: MGHDK, SYGVNS. The CDR3 spans 14 residues. With 0 bases removed from V and 8 bases from J, the gap between germline ends came to 11 bases. As DNA, the CDR3 is TGTGCCAGCAGTGAATATAGGACTGTCGATGAGCAGTTCTTC. Translating gives CASSEYRTVDEQFF.